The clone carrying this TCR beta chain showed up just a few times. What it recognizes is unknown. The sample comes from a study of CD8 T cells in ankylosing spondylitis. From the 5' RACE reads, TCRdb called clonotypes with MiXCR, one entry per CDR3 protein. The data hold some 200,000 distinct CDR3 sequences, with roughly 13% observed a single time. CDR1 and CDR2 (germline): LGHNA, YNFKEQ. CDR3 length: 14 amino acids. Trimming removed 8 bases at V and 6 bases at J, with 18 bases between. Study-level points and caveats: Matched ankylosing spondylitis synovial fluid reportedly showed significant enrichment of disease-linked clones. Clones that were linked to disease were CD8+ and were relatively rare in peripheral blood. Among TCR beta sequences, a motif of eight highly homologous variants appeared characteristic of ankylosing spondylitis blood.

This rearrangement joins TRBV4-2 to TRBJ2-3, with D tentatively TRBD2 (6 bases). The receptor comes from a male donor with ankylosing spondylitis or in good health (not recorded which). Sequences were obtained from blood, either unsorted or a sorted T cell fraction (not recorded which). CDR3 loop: CASSLGTEGDTQYF. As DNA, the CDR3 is TGTGCCAGCTCCCTGGGGACTGAAGGCGATACGCAGTATTTT.